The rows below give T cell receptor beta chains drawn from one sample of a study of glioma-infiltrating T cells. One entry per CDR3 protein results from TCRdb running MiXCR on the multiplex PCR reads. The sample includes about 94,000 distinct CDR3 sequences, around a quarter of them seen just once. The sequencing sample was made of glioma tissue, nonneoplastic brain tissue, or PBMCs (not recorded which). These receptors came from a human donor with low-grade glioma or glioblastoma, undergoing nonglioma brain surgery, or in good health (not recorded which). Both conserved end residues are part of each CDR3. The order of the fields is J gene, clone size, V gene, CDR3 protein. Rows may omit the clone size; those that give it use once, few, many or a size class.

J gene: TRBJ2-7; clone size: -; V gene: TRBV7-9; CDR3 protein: CASNPSPRLASSYEQYF
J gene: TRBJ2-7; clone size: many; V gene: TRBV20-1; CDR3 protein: CSARVMRTPYEQYF
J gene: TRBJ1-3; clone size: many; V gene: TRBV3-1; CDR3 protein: CASSPAFGAGNTIYF
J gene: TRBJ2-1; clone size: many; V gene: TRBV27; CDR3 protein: CASRGHTYNEQFF
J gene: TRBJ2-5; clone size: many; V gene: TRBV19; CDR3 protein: CASATGDSQETQYF
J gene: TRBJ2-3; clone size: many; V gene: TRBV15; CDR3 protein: CATSRVAANTDTQYF
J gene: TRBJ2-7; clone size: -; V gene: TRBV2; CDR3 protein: CASSGQGVSPYEQYF
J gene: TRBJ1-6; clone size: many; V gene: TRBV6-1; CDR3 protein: CASSEASDYNSPLHF
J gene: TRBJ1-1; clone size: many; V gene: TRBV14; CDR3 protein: CASSQARGGFSAFF
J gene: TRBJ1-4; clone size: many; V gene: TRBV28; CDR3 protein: CASSPGTRSNEKLFF
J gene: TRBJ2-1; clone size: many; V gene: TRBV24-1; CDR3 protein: CATSDRWTSGRNEQFF
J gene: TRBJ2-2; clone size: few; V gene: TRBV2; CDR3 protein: CASRLAGGSGELFF
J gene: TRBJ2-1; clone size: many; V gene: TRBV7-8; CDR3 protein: CASSPRTSGGTAYNEQFF
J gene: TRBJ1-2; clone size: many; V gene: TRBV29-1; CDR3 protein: CSVEAISGGYTF
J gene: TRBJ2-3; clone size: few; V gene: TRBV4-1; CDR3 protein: CASSQVESRTDTQYF
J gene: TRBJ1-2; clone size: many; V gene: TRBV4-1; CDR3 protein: CASSQPQETGNGYTF
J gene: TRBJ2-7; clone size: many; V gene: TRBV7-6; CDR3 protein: CASSLSTSGYEQYF
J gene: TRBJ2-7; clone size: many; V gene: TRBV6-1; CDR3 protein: CASKRRGHSYEQYF
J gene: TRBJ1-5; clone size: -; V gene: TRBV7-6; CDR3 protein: CASSPKPGSSQPQHF
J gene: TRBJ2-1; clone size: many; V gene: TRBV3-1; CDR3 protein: CASSQNSLGNEQFF
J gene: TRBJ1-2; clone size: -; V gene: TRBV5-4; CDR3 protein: CASSPGQGPGYTF
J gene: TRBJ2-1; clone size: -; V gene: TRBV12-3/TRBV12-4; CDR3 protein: CASSPRYEQFF
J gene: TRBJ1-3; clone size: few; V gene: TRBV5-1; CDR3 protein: CASSLGPEGGNTIYF
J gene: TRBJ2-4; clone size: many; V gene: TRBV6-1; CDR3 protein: CASSLGRGRYIQYF
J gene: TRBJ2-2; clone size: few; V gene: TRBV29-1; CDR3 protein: CSVSQGVSTGELFF
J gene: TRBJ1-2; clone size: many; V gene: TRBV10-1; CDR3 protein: CASSESPTALYGYTF
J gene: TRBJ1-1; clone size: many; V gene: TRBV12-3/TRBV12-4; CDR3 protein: CASRTLGRGGKNTEAFF
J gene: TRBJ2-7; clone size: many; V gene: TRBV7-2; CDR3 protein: CASSPGYEQYF
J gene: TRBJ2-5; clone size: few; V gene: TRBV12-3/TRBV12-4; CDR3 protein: CASSLGGTRRGTQYF
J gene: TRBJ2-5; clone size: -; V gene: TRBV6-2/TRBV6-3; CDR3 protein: CASSNRGPGQGETQYF
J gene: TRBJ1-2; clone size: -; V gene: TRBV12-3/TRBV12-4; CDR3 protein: CASSLGSLESYGYTF
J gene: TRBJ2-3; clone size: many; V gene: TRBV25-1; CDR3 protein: CASSAQGSSTDTQYF
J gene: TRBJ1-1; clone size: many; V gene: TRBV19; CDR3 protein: CASSTAGALNTEAFF
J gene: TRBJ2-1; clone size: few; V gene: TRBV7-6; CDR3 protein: CASSALNEQFF
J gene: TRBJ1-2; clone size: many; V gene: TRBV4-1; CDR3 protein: CASSLAGDYGYTF
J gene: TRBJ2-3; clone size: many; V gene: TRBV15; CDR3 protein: CATSRVGHRGTDTQYF
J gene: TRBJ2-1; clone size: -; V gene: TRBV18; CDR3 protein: CASSPVQGFNEQFF
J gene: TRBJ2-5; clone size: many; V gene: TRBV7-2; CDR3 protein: CASSLGTVETQYF
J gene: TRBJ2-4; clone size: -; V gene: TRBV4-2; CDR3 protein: CASSQDATYKNIQYF
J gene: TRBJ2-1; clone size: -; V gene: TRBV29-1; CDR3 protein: CSVERGSYNEQFF
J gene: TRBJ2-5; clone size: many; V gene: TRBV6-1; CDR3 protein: CASTSRGDRGGETQYF
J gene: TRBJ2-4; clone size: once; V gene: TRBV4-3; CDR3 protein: CASRSGLQASAKNIQYF
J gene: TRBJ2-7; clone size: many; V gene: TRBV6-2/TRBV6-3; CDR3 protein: CASSYSIAGAVSEQYF